This T cell receptor beta chain was obtained from a study of T cells in Graves' hyperthyroidism and ophthalmopathy. Study-wide findings and caveats: Most thyroid clonotypes expanded above 0.001 were also detected in blood.

About this clonotype: Antigen: not known.

TCR beta CDR3 region amplification was performed from RNA transcripts. Primed by the HTBI set, a first-round RT-PCR was run on the TCR CDR3. TCRdb independently ran MiXCR on the multiplex PCR reads; one entry per CDR3 protein. Here the sample spans about 570,000 distinct CDR3 sequences, about 45% being singletons. This CDR3 is built from 15 residues. Per the germline V gene, CDR1 is MGHRA and CDR2 is YSYEKL. Trimming removed 2 bases at V and 0 bases at J, with 10 bases between. The chain has TRBV4-1 and TRBJ2-5, with a possible D match to TRBD2 (5 bases). Sequencing was carried out using peripheral blood or thyroid tissue (not recorded which). The receptor's source is an adult woman with Graves' disease, either hyperthyroidism or ophthalmopathy (not recorded which). The CDR3: CASSQPGKYQETQYF. The CDR3, as DNA: TGCGCCAGCAGCCAACCGGGAAAGTACCAAGAGACCCAGTACTTC.